The 3 T cell receptor beta chains reported below all come from one sample, sequenced in a study of T cells in Graves' hyperthyroidism and ophthalmopathy. The TCR beta CDR3 regions underwent amplification using RNA transcripts as the source. An initial round of RT-PCR targeting the TCR CDR3 relied on the HTBI primer set. TCRdb itself ran the multiplex PCR reads through MiXCR, one entry per CDR3 protein. This table holds about 400,000 distinct CDR3 sequences, about 12% found once. The sample taken for sequencing was blood. The receptors originated from a woman aged 18-30 years with Graves' hyperthyroidism.

The rearrangement uses TRBV20-1 and TRBJ1-3; the D gene is possibly TRBD1 (5 bases). This CDR3 is 13 amino acids long. The germline V gene has CDR1 DFQATT and CDR2 SNEGSKA (reference sequence). V lost 5 bases and J lost 0, with 8 bases in between. The CDR3 protein is CSAGTSSGNTIYF. CDR3 coding DNA: TGCAGTGCTGGGACCTCCTCTGGAAACACCATATATTTT.

This clonotype was counted at least ten times. The genes are TRBV14 and TRBJ2-1; 10 nucleotides line up with TRBD2. V dropped 0 bases and J dropped 2; count of bases not matched to a gene: 4. From germline, CDR1 is SGHDN and CDR2 FVKESK. CDR3 length: 17 residues. The CDR3 protein is CASSQDPSGRAYNEQFF. Here the CDR3 DNA reads TGTGCCAGCAGCCAAGATCCCAGCGGGAGGGCCTACAATGAGCAGTTCTTC.

CDR3 DNA sequence: TGTGCCAGCCCGATACAGGGTCAAAATAATAATTCACCCCTCCACTTT. Its translation: CASPIQGQNNNSPLHF. This rearrangement joins TRBV18 to TRBJ1-6, with D possibly matching TRBD1 (6 bases). Germline V gives CDR1 KGHSH, CDR2 LQKENI. CDR3 length: 16 amino acids. V dropped 8 bases and J dropped 5 bases, with 19 bases sitting between them.